Reported below is one T cell receptor (beta chain). Antigen: not known. One end of the junction is discordant with germline, which a read error may explain. These data belong to a study of breast tumors, draining lymph nodes, adjacent tissues. Germline V lookup: CDR1 LNHNV, CDR2 YYDKDF (reference sequence). This CDR3 contains 13 residues. TCRdb used MiXCR to reprocess the multiplex PCR reads, holding one entry per CDR3 protein. Altogether about 230,000 distinct CDR3 sequences are present, 32% being singletons, with the ten largest covering roughly 1.3%. Study results and caveats: Tumor and nontumor repertoires were significantly more similar in luminal-like than in basal-like breast cancer. The data were judged consistent with most tumor T cells coming from lymph node and expanding in tumor. Tumors had less TCR diversity than lymph nodes, more than nontumor tissue. That most tumor T cells come from lymph nodes remained unproven.

Samples came from axillary lymph nodes draining the breast cancer. The rearrangement links TRBV15 to TRBJ1-4; no clear D. The source material was axillary lymph node tissue. The receptor was derived from a female donor with breast cancer. Some clones in this sample may be carry-over from other donors' samples. Here the CDR3 DNA reads TGTGCCACCAGCAGCAGCCCGAATGAAGAACTGTTTTTT. Protein: CATSSSPNEELFF.